Below, 5 T cell receptor beta chains from the same sample are listed, as sequenced in a study of CD8+ T cells in alopecia areata. Once RNA had been extracted, it was reverse transcribed into cDNA to act as the sequencing template. The protocol was immunoSEQ multiplex PCR, while the TCRdb copy is restricted to in-frame clones and leaves out a portion. Found here are about 300,000 clones, 58% of them singletons; the top ten hold approximately 1.8%. Treatment noted: oral pan-JAK inhibitor, 5-10 mg twice daily. The specimen was CD4+ T cells sorted from blood, collected at week 24, from a patient treated with tofacitinib. The receptors stem from a human donor with alopecia areata.

The chain combines TRBV30 with TRBJ2-1; 8 positions agree with TRBD1. V lost 7 bases to trimming and J lost 10 bases; unmatched junction nucleotides: 12. In germline, CDR1 is GTSNPN, CDR2 SVGIG (reference sequence). This CDR3 has 13 amino acids. DNA for the CDR3: TGTGCCTTTGGAGGGCAGGGGGCGAGGGAGCAGTTCTTC. This codes for CAFGGQGAREQFF.

The chain uses TRBV4-1 and TRBJ2-3, with 13 bases matching TRBD2. The junction had 15 bases not matched to a gene; V was cut back by 6 bases and J by 3 bases. The V gene's germline CDR1 is MGHRA and CDR2 YSYEKL. The CDR3 contains 19 residues. CDR3 sequence: CASRPTSGGPRANTDTQYF. The CDR3, as DNA: TGCGCCAGCAGGCCGACTAGCGGGGGGCCTCGAGCGAATACAGATACGCAGTATTTT.

The genes are TRBV4-3 and TRBJ2-7, with D tentatively TRBD1 (6 bases). V lost 2 bases to trimming and J lost 9 bases, with 17 bases between them. Germline V CDR1 and CDR2: LGHNA, YSLEER. The length of the CDR3 is 14 residues. In DNA form, the CDR3 reads TGCGCCAGCAGCCAAAATGGGGGCGGCGAGAGGCAGTACTTC. It specifies CASSQNGGGERQYF.

V is TRBV4-3 and J is TRBJ2-3; perhaps TRBD1 as D (6 bases). There are 15 residues in the CDR3. Trimming shortened V by 1 base and J by 4 bases, and 12 bases separated the two germline ends. CDR1 and CDR2 from the germline V gene are LGHNA and YSLEER. The CDR3 coding sequence is TGCGCCAGCAGCCAAGTTCAGGGGCTCGCAGATACGCAGTATTTT. It specifies CASSQVQGLADTQYF.

CDR3 coding DNA: TGCAGCGTTGTCAGGCCGATCCGAGCAGATACGCAGTATTTT. It codes for CSVVRPIRADTQYF. The genes are TRBV29-1 and TRBJ2-3; D unclear. Germline values: CDR1 SQVTM, CDR2 ANQGSEA. The length of the CDR3 is 14 residues. V was pared by 4 bases and J by 4 bases, with 15 bases between.